The entry that follows covers one TCR beta chain sequence. Seattle's enrolled individuals joined amid active infection and were then monitored longitudinally. The assay was immunoSEQ multiplex PCR, and TCRdb's table has in-frame clones only and misses some. The table shows around 160,000 clones, with over 75% occurring only once. This sample is drawn from a study of blood T cell repertoires in COVID-19. Study information: The United States, Italy and Spain supplied acute and convalescent COVID-19 samples.

The CDR3 spans 17 residues. CDR1 SNHLY and CDR2 FYNNEI come from the germline V gene. V trimming: 4 bases; J trimming: 1 base; junction bases outside the gene matches: 6. This chain connects TRBV2 to TRBJ1-4; TRBD1 matches 10 bases. The sequencing sample was made of peripheral blood. This clonotype was obtained from a woman between 55 and 75 years old with COVID-19, enrolled during active disease. This CDR3 reads CASSGDRGLGTNEKLFF. For the CDR3, the DNA is TGTGCCAGCAGTGGGGACAGGGGCTTGGGAACTAATGAAAAACTGTTTTTT.